The 20 T cell receptor beta chains presented below share a single source sample, sequenced in a study of blood T cell repertoires in COVID-19. Sequencing was performed with immunoSEQ multiplex PCR; in TCRdb, only in-frame clones are kept and a portion is missing. The sample lists roughly 220,000 clones, roughly 86% occurring once. Sample: peripheral blood. These receptors all stem from a woman in her 50s with COVID-19, enrolled during active disease.

The gene calls are TRBV6-5 and TRBJ1-1; 7 nucleotides line up with TRBD1. V lost 8 bases, J lost 5 bases, and 8 bases stayed unmatched. This CDR3 spans 13 amino acids. Per the germline V gene, CDR1 is MNHEY and CDR2 is SVGAGI. CDR3: CASVTRGWTEAFF. The CDR3 DNA is TGTGCCAGCGTGACCAGGGGGTGGACTGAAGCTTTCTTT.

The J gene is TRBJ2-1, the V gene TRBV7-6; the match to TRBD1 covers 10 bases. Per the germline V gene, CDR1 is SGHVS and CDR2 is FNYEAQ. J was trimmed by 4 bases and V by 5 bases; bases with no gene match: 5. This CDR3 is 15 amino acids long. CDR3 in amino acids: CASSRRGQGYNEQFF. CDR3 bases: TGTGCCAGCAGCCGCCGGGGACAGGGGTACAATGAGCAGTTCTTC.

This clone was seen a handful of times. CDR3 loop: CASSLAVDRANTGELFF. The CDR3 coding sequence is TGTGCCAGCAGCTTAGCCGTGGACAGGGCCAACACCGGGGAGCTGTTTTTT. This chain uses TRBV7-2 with TRBJ2-2; TRBD1 matches 8 bases. The V segment lost 0 bases and the J segment 2 bases; nucleotides outside the gene matches: 5. The CDR3 is made up of 17 amino acids. Looked up from germline, CDR1 is SGHTA and CDR2 is FQGNSA.

The chain uses TRBV4-3 and TRBJ2-1; TRBD1 matches 7 bases. Germline values: CDR1 LGHNA, CDR2 YSLEER. The CDR3 sequence is 14 residues long. V shed 6 bases, J shed 1 base, and the junction held 3 bases outside the gene matches. CDR3 sequence: CASSVDRSYNEQFF. Written as DNA, the CDR3 is TGCGCCAGCAGTGTGGACAGGTCCTACAATGAGCAGTTCTTC.

V usage is TRBV5-8 and J usage is TRBJ1-5, with 12 bases aligning to TRBD1. The CDR3 has 16 amino acids. CDR1 and CDR2 from the germline V gene are SGHTS and YDEGEE. V shed 4 bases, J shed 3 bases, and the junction held 5 bases outside the gene matches. CDR3 sequence: CASSGGQGAFNQPQHF. CDR3 in DNA: TGTGCCAGCAGCGGGGGACAGGGGGCTTTCAATCAGCCCCAGCATTTT.

V gene TRBV6-4 combines with J gene TRBJ2-3; a weak D match, TRBD1 (6 bases). The CDR3 runs to 16 residues. Germline V CDR1 and CDR2: MRHNA, SNTAGT. Trimming removed 6 bases at V and 0 bases at J, with 16 bases between. CDR3: CASSVGQTISTDTQYF. The CDR3 coding sequence is TGTGCCAGCAGCGTCGGACAGACGATTAGCACAGATACGCAGTATTTT.

The table lists this clone with a few counts. The V and J genes are TRBV11-3 and TRBJ2-3; no clear D gene. The CDR3 length is 15 residues. Trimming shortened V by 1 base and J by 0 bases, and 8 bases separated the two germline ends. Germline loops: CDR1 SGHNT, CDR2 YENEEA. The CDR3 nucleotides read TGTGCCAGCAGCTTAGGACACGCTAGCACAGATACGCAGTATTTT. Residues: CASSLGHASTDTQYF.

This chain links TRBV7-2 with TRBJ2-3; 12 nucleotides agree with TRBD2. Per the germline V gene, CDR1 is SGHTA and CDR2 is FQGNSA. The J segment lost 7 bases and the V segment lost 0 bases, leaving 5 bases of the junction unmatched. The CDR3 contains 16 residues. The CDR3 coding sequence is TGTGCCAGCAGCTTAGCGCTAGCGGGGGGGCTAAATACGCAGTATTTT. Protein sequence: CASSLALAGGLNTQYF.

The rearrangement joins TRBV5-1 to TRBJ1-1, with D unclear. This CDR3 comprises 14 residues. The V end lost 0 bases, the J end lost 3 bases, and 9 bases lay between the germline ends. CDR1 and CDR2 (germline): SGHRS, YFSETQ. This chain's CDR3 is CASSLATGDTEAFF. As DNA, the CDR3 is TGCGCCAGCAGCTTGGCCACCGGGGACACTGAAGCTTTCTTT.

The chain carries TRBV9 and TRBJ2-7; the D is unclear. The germline V gene has CDR1 SGDLS and CDR2 YYNGEE. V was clipped by 3 bases and J by 4 bases, with 11 bases between them. CDR3 length equals 13 residues. CDR3 loop: CASSGLNSYEQYF. DNA for the CDR3: TGTGCCAGCAGCGGCTTAAATAGTTACGAGCAGTACTTC.

V gene TRBV27 combines with J gene TRBJ2-3; D gene ambiguous. The germline V and J ends were trimmed by 3 bases and 4 bases, with 8 bases remaining between them. Per the germline V gene, CDR1 is MNHEY and CDR2 is SMNVEV (reference sequence). This CDR3 has 13 amino acids. CDR3 bases: TGTGCCAGCAGTTTCCTCCGGGCAGATACGCAGTATTTT. This translates into CASSFLRADTQYF.

Only one count was recorded for this clone. The chain combines TRBV7-9 with TRBJ2-2, with D unclear. Trimming removed 7 bases from V and 5 bases from J, with 8 bases in between. CDR1 is SEHNR, CDR2 FQNEAQ, per germline (reference sequence). The CDR3 covers 12 residues. CDR3 bases: TGTGCCAGCACCCTACCGACCGGGGAGCTGTTTTTT. Amino acid sequence: CASTLPTGELFF.

The rearrangement links TRBV6-5 to TRBJ2-7; 9 positions agree with TRBD1. Germline V CDR1 and CDR2: MNHEY, SVGAGI. CDR3 size: 13 residues. Trimming at V came to 7 bases and at J to 2 bases, leaving 3 bases not matched to a gene. In DNA form, the CDR3 reads TGTGCCAGCACCCGGGACAGGGCCTACGAGCAGTACGTC. This codes for CASTRDRAYEQYV.

This clone was recorded only once. This chain links TRBV2 with TRBJ1-1, with unresolved D. Germline V CDR1 and CDR2: SNHLY, FYNNEI. The V end lost 7 bases, the J end lost 11 bases, and 8 bases lay between the germline ends. The CDR3 has 9 amino acids. DNA for the CDR3: TGTGCCAGCATTCCTCGGGCTTTCTTT. This translates into CASIPRAFF.

J is TRBJ1-1 and V is TRBV5-1, with TRBD1 matching 8 bases. V lost 4 bases and J lost 5; bases outside the gene matches: 7. Germline CDR1 is SGHRS and CDR2 is YFSETQ. The CDR3 length is 14 residues. The CDR3 coding sequence is TGCGCCAGCAGCCCGGACAGGGTAGGAACTGAAGCTTTCTTT. Translated: CASSPDRVGTEAFF.

Concerning this clone: Distinct nucleotide sequences in the sample also encode this CDR3. The chain carries TRBV5-1 and TRBJ1-2; TRBD1 agrees at 11 bases. This CDR3 contains 14 residues. CDR1 is SGHRS, CDR2 YFSETQ, per germline. V lost 4 bases and J lost 8; bases outside the gene matches: 7. CDR3 loop: CASSPGQGAYGYTF. The CDR3 DNA reads TGCGCCAGCAGCCCCGGACAGGGGGCGTACGGCTACACCTTC.

The chain employs TRBV4-3 and TRBJ1-5; possible D gene TRBD1, 5 bases. The ends were cut back, 0 bases at V and 5 bases at J, with 5 bases in the middle. CDR1 LGHNA and CDR2 YSLEER come from the germline V gene. The CDR3 covers 13 residues. The CDR3: CASSQDRDQPQHF. CDR3 DNA sequence: TGCGCCAGCAGCCAAGACAGGGATCAGCCCCAGCATTTT.

The chain has TRBV9 and TRBJ2-2; D call uncertain. V shed 1 base and J shed 8 bases, with 9 bases lying between them. The CDR3 has 13 residues. Germline V gives CDR1 SGDLS, CDR2 YYNGEE. This chain's CDR3 is CASSVRSSGELFF. In nucleotides, the CDR3 is TGTGCCAGCAGCGTACGGAGTTCGGGGGAGCTGTTTTTT.

CDR3 loop: CASSVDLGAGNTIYF. The CDR3 coding sequence is TGTGCCAGCAGCGTAGATTTAGGGGCTGGAAACACCATATATTTT. This chain links TRBV9 with TRBJ1-3; tentatively, D is TRBD1 (5 bases). CDR3 length: 15 residues. CDR1 and CDR2 (germline): SGDLS, YYNGEE. Trimming stripped 0 bases from V and 2 bases from J, with 9 bases between.

The V and J genes are TRBV10-2 and TRBJ2-2; possibly TRBD1 for D (6 bases). Germline V gene lookup returns CDR1 WSHSY and CDR2 SAAADI. The V gene lost 2 bases and the J gene lost 2 bases, with 30 bases spanning the gap. This CDR3 is 22 amino acids long. CDR3 sequence (DNA): TGCGCCAGCAGTGAGCCCCGAGACCCCCCCCCTGACAGGACCCTAAACACCGGGGAGCTGTTTTTT. Its protein is CASSEPRDPPPDRTLNTGELFF.